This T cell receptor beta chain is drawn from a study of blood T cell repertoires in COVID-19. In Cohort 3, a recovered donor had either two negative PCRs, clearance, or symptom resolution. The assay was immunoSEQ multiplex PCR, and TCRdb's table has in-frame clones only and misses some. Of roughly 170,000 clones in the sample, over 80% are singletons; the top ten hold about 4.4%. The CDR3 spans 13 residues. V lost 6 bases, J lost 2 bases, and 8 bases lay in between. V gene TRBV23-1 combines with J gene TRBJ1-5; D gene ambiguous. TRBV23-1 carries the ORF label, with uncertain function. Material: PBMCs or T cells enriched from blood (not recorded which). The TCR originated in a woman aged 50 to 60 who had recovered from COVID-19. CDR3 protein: CASSLVCNQPQHF. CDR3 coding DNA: TGCGCCAGCAGCCTCGTTTGCAATCAGCCCCAGCATTTT.